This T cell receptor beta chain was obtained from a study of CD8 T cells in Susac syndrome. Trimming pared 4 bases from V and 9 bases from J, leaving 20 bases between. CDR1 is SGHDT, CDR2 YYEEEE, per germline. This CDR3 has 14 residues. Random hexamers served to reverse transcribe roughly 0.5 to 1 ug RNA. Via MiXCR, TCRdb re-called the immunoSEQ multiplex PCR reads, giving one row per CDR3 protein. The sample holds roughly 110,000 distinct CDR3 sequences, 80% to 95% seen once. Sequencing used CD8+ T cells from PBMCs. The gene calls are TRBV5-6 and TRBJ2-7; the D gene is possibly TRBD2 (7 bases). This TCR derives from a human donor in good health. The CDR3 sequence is CASSPWGGQSVQYF. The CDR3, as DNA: TGTGCCAGCAGCCCCTGGGGGGGGCAATCTGTGCAGTACTTC.